Below are 25 T cell receptor beta chains sequenced from a single sample in a study of blood T cell repertoires in COVID-19. Using immunoSEQ multiplex PCR, the repertoire was profiled, and TCRdb retains in-frame clones only, with some absent. The table lists roughly 55,000 clones, around 90% of them singletons, with about an eighth in the top ten. Specimen: peripheral blood. These receptors were collected from a human donor with active COVID-19. The donor label of this sample is uncertain.

This clone was detected once. This chain uses TRBV5-1 with TRBJ2-1; 10 bases fit TRBD1. CDR3 size: 15 residues. V was pared by 5 bases and J by 6 bases, with 8 bases of the junction left unmatched. Germline V CDR1 and CDR2: SGHRS, YFSETQ. DNA of the CDR3: TGCGCCAGCAGTTCCGGGACAGGGGAGGGCAATGAGCAGTTCTTC. It codes for CASSSGTGEGNEQFF.

V and J are TRBV2 and TRBJ2-7; maybe TRBD2 (6 bases). Germline V CDR1 and CDR2: SNHLY, FYNNEI. This CDR3 spans 18 amino acids. The V gene lost 9 bases and the J gene lost 4 bases, with 31 bases spanning the gap. Here the CDR3 DNA reads TGTGCCAGGGGTGGGAGGCCTGATAGGAGCGGAGGATTTTACGAGCAGTACTTC. Translated: CARGGRPDRSGGFYEQYF.

The V call is TRBV25-1, the J call TRBJ1-4; D ambiguous. Germline CDR1 and CDR2: MGHDK and SYGVNS. The CDR3 length is 15 residues. Trimming stripped 3 bases from V and 0 bases from J, with 8 bases between. The CDR3 region has the DNA TGTGCCAGCAGTGATACGGGTGCAACTAATGAAAAACTGTTTTTT. This sequence encodes CASSDTGATNEKLFF.

The chain couples TRBV27 to TRBJ1-2; D perhaps matches TRBD1 (5 bases). With 2 bases removed from V and 7 bases from J, the gap between germline ends came to 8 bases. The length of the CDR3 is 12 residues. Looked up from germline, CDR1 is MNHEY and CDR2 is SMNVEV (reference sequence). CDR3 sequence (DNA): TGTGCCAGCAGTTTAGACGGGGGTGGCTACACCTTC. Translation gives CASSLDGGGYTF.

The V and J genes are TRBV18 and TRBJ2-1; the match to TRBD2 covers 10 bases. CDR3 length equals 17 residues. After removal of 4 bases from V and 7 bases from J, the junction contained 13 bases not matched to a gene. CDR1 is KGHSH, CDR2 LQKENI, per germline. The CDR3 DNA sequence: TGTGCCAGCTCACTGTATAGCGGGGGGTCCCTTTGGAATGAGCAGTTCTTC. This encodes CASSLYSGGSLWNEQFF.

The J gene is TRBJ2-1, the V gene TRBV29-1; 14 nucleotides match TRBD2. V was pared by 7 bases and J by 4 bases, with 12 bases of the junction left unmatched. CDR3 length: 17 residues. The germline CDR1 and CDR2 sequences are SQVTM and ANQGSEA. The CDR3 nucleotides read TGCAGCGCAAACTATGGACTAGCGGGGGGTCAATACAATGAGCAGTTCTTC. Protein: CSANYGLAGGQYNEQFF.

The V call is TRBV3-1 (or the pseudogene TRBV3-2), the J call TRBJ2-7; D perhaps matches TRBD2 (5 bases). The CDR3 totals 15 residues. The V end was cut by 1 base, the J end by 1 base, with 11 bases between. The germline V gene encodes CDR1 LGHDT and CDR2 YNNKEL (reference sequence). The CDR3 loop reads CASSQVGSSSYEQYF. The CDR3 DNA reads as TGTGCCAGCAGCCAAGTAGGGAGTTCATCCTACGAGCAGTACTTC.

CDR3 coding DNA: TGTGCCATCAGCCCCGGGCCCCAGGGATTGAGCACAGATACGCAGTATTTT. As protein: CAISPGPQGLSTDTQYF. The V gene is TRBV10-3, the J gene TRBJ2-3; a weak D match, TRBD1 (5 bases). From germline, CDR1 is ENHRY and CDR2 SYGVKD. The CDR3 runs to 17 residues. Trimming cost V 6 bases and J 0 bases, with 19 bases left between them.

The chain carries TRBV7-6 and TRBJ2-2; 14 nucleotides align to TRBD2. The CDR3 spans 17 residues. V was pared by 5 bases and J by 0 bases, with 2 bases of the junction left unmatched. CDR1 is SGHVS, CDR2 FNYEAQ, per germline. CDR3 DNA: TGTGCCAGCAGCAGGACTAGCGGGGGGACGAACACCGGGGAGCTGTTTTTT. Its translation: CASSRTSGGTNTGELFF.

This clone showed up just once. V is TRBV29-1 and J is TRBJ2-5; 7 bases fit TRBD1. Per the germline V gene, CDR1 is SQVTM and CDR2 is ANQGSEA. Germline trimming cut 1 base from V and 2 bases from J; bases unmatched to any gene: 4. CDR3 length: 14 amino acids. The CDR3 reads CSVEGWDSQETQYF. The CDR3 DNA sequence: TGCAGCGTTGAAGGGTGGGACAGTCAAGAGACCCAGTACTTC.

This chain connects TRBV5-5 to TRBJ1-2; unclear D gene. CDR1 and CDR2 from the germline V gene are SGHKS and YYEKEE (reference sequence). V dropped 1 base and J dropped 0 bases, with 7 bases sitting between them. The length of the CDR3 is 14 residues. This chain's CDR3 is CASSLLEANYGYTF. CDR3 in DNA: TGTGCCAGCAGCTTGTTAGAGGCTAACTATGGCTACACCTTC.

DNA for the CDR3: TGTGCCAGCAGCTTGGGGGACAGGGGGCCGAACACCATATATTTT. Its protein is CASSLGDRGPNTIYF. The chain recombines TRBV5-6 with TRBJ1-3; 12 bases fit TRBD1. The CDR3 consists of 15 residues. Germline V gene data show CDR1 as SGHDT and CDR2 as YYEEEE. The V gene end was trimmed by 0 bases and the J gene end by 7 bases; junction bases not matched to a gene: 2.

The chain recombines TRBV28 with TRBJ2-7, with a weak D call TRBD1 (5 bases). Germline V gene data show CDR1 as MDHEN and CDR2 as SYDVKM. Trimming cost V 5 bases and J 3 bases, with 11 bases left between them. The CDR3 is 13 amino acids. CDR3 DNA: TGTGCCAGCAGTCCCCCAGGGTACTACGAGCAGTACTTC. Protein: CASSPPGYYEQYF.

The genes are TRBV30 and TRBJ2-2; 7 bases align to TRBD1. Germline CDR1 GTSNPN, CDR2 SVGIG (reference sequence). The trim removed 4 bases at V and 2 bases at J, leaving 7 bases unmatched. CDR3 length: 15 amino acids. CDR3 nucleotide sequence: TGTGCCTGGACCGACGACAGGGATAACACCGGGGAGCTGTTTTTT. It is translated as CAWTDDRDNTGELFF.

A word on this clone: This sample includes further DNA sequences coding for the same CDR3. The rearrangement uses TRBV5-1 and TRBJ2-7; a weak D match, TRBD1 (6 bases). The CDR3 runs to 13 residues. Germline CDR1 and CDR2: SGHRS and YFSETQ. V lost 4 bases and J 2 bases, leaving 10 bases between the germline ends. CDR3 amino acids: CASSPGQTYEQYF. The CDR3 DNA sequence: TGCGCCAGCAGCCCAGGACAGACCTACGAGCAGTACTTC. The variable domain in full, with the rest retrieved from reference TRBV5-1 and TRBJ2-7, is KAGVTQTPRYLIKTRGQQVTLSCSPISGHRSVSWYQQTPGQGLQFLFEYFSETQRNKGNFPGRFSGRQFSNSRSEMNVSTLELGDSALYLCASSPGQTYEQYFGPGTRLTVT.

The chain couples TRBV18 to TRBJ1-6, with a possible D match to TRBD1 (5 bases). There are 14 residues in the CDR3. CDR1 and CDR2 (germline): KGHSH, LQKENI. V was cut by 3 bases and J by 9 bases, with 12 bases left in between. The CDR3 reads CASSPSGGGSPLHF. The CDR3 DNA reads TGTGCCAGCTCACCGAGCGGGGGTGGTTCACCCCTCCACTTT.

V usage is TRBV6-5 and J usage is TRBJ2-7; TRBD1 is a possible D gene (6 bases). Trimming took 7 bases from V and 5 from J, leaving 12 bases between them. The germline V gene encodes CDR1 MNHEY and CDR2 SVGAGI. The CDR3 loop spans 12 amino acids. The CDR3 DNA is TGTGCCAGCAAGCGCAGGGGTAACGAGCAGTACTTC. It is translated as CASKRRGNEQYF.

The chain recombines TRBV6-5 with TRBJ2-3; perhaps TRBD2 as D (6 bases). This CDR3 region has 15 residues. The germline CDR1 and CDR2 sequences are MNHEY and SVGAGI. Trimming removed 7 bases from V and 1 base from J, with 15 bases in between. Written as DNA, the CDR3 is TGTGCCAGCACCGCCTCGCCGGGAGGCACAGATACGCAGTATTTT. This translates into CASTASPGGTDTQYF.

The chain joins TRBV7-2 to TRBJ1-2; D may be TRBD1 (6 bases). CDR3 length: 15 amino acids. V was trimmed by 1 base and J by 3 bases, leaving 12 bases between them. Germline CDR1 reads SGHTA; CDR2 reads FQGNSA. The chain's CDR3 is CASSLDGTNDYGYTF. CDR3 in DNA: TGTGCCAGCAGCTTAGACGGGACAAATGACTATGGCTACACCTTC.

V and J are TRBV15 and TRBJ1-5; TRBD1 agrees at 7 bases. The V gene end was trimmed by 0 bases and the J gene end by 6 bases; junction bases not matched to a gene: 11. Germline CDR1 is LNHNV and CDR2 is YYDKDF (reference sequence). The CDR3 spans 17 residues. CDR3 protein: CATSRDRGGGSGQPQHF. CDR3 nucleotides: TGTGCCACCAGCAGAGATCGAGGAGGGGGCTCGGGTCAGCCCCAGCATTTT.

The V and J genes are TRBV30 and TRBJ2-7; a weak D match, TRBD2 (5 bases). The CDR3 extends over 13 amino acids. V was cut by 1 base and J by 0 bases, with 7 bases left in between. CDR1 and CDR2 from the germline V gene are GTSNPN and SVGIG (reference sequence). The CDR3 is CAWSEGSSYEQYF. Here the CDR3 DNA reads TGTGCCTGGAGTGAAGGGAGCTCCTACGAGCAGTACTTC.

This clone was seen a handful of times. Relative to the germline gene, one junction end is altered; a read error may explain this. V is TRBV24-1 and J is TRBJ2-7; possible D gene TRBD1, 5 bases. The CDR3 has 14 amino acids. Germline-derived CDR1 and CDR2 are KGHDR and SFDVKD. The CDR3 loop reads CATSDFQGSHEQYF. In nucleotides, the CDR3 is TGTGCCACCAGTGATTTTCAGGGCTCCCACGAGCAGTACTTC.

The rearrangement joins TRBV7-3 to TRBJ1-2; 8 nucleotides agree with TRBD1. Trimming removed 2 bases from V and 6 bases from J; junction bases left unmatched: 2. The V gene's germline CDR1 is SGHTA and CDR2 FQGTGA. The CDR3 contains 13 residues. The CDR3 protein is CASSLQGADGYTF. The CDR3 coding sequence is TGTGCCAGCAGCTTACAGGGGGCCGATGGCTACACCTTC.

This chain's CDR3 is CASSLARMTPYGYTF. Written as DNA, the CDR3 is TGCGCCAGCAGCTTGGCCCGGATGACTCCCTATGGCTACACCTTC. The chain carries TRBV5-1 and TRBJ1-2; D call uncertain. This CDR3 is 15 amino acids long. From germline, CDR1 is SGHRS and CDR2 YFSETQ. Trimming pared 0 bases from V and 4 bases from J, leaving 13 bases between.

This clone occurred a few times. The chain carries TRBV7-9 and TRBJ1-4; 8 bases are a match to TRBD1. V trimming: 6 bases; J trimming: 5 bases; junction bases outside the gene matches: 11. Germline V gene sequence: CDR1 SEHNR, CDR2 FQNEAQ (reference sequence). This CDR3 comprises 16 residues. This CDR3 reads CASSPPSGQENEKLFF. CDR3 in DNA: TGTGCCAGCAGTCCCCCCTCGGGACAGGAAAATGAAAAACTGTTTTTT.